Shown below are 23 T cell receptor beta chains from a single sample sequenced in a study of regulatory T cells in long-lasting Graves disease. The time point denotes: persistent/refractory GD, antithyroid drugs over 5 years with positive TRAb. With RNA extracted from PBMCs as input, the TCR library was made. Arm-PCR of CDR3 regions with iRepertoire HTBI primers generated TCR beta libraries. MiXCR, applied by TCRdb to the multiplex PCR reads, yields one record per CDR3 protein. Altogether some 450,000 distinct CDR3 sequences are present, around 22% being singletons, with the ten largest covering roughly 28%. The sequencing here drew on peripheral blood mononuclear cells (PBMCs), taken when the disease was refractory, from a patient treated with antithyroid drugs. These receptor sequences come from a female donor with Graves disease.

This clonotype was seen ten or more times. The J gene is TRBJ1-1, the V gene TRBV28; the match to TRBD1 covers 9 bases. Germline V gene sequence: CDR1 MDHEN, CDR2 SYDVKM. The CDR3 contains 13 residues. V gave up 7 bases and J gave up 7 bases; unmatched junction bases: 7. CDR3 DNA sequence: TGTGCCAGCACACACAGGGGGCTAGTTGAAGCTTTCTTT. Translating it yields CASTHRGLVEAFF.

This clonotype has more than one count but fewer than ten. This chain joins TRBV3-1 and TRBJ2-5; TRBD1 matches 9 bases. V shed 8 bases and J 3 bases; nucleotides not matched to a gene: 10. The CDR3 length is 15 residues. CDR1 and CDR2 (germline): LGHDT, YNNKEL (reference sequence). The CDR3 loop reads CASYFSGTGKETQYF. CDR3 DNA: TGTGCCAGCTATTTTTCCGGGACAGGGAAAGAGACCCAGTACTTC.

Many counts were recorded for this clonotype. This chain connects TRBV29-1 to TRBJ1-2, with 8 bases lining up with TRBD1. CDR3 size: 13 residues. The germline gives CDR1 SQVTM, CDR2 ANQGSEA. The J segment lost 3 bases and the V segment lost 7 bases, leaving 7 bases of the junction unmatched. The CDR3 sequence: CSASPTGDYGYTF. CDR3 nucleotides: TGCAGCGCCAGCCCGACAGGGGACTATGGCTACACCTTC.

This chain joins TRBV9 and TRBJ2-1, with a tentative D call TRBD1 (5 bases). In germline, CDR1 is SGDLS, CDR2 YYNGEE. V lost 0 bases, J lost 6 bases, and 16 bases lay in between. CDR3 size: 16 residues. CDR3 sequence (DNA): TGTGCCAGCAGCGTAGCGACAGTCAGCCCCTCCAATGAGCAGTTCTTC. Encoded protein: CASSVATVSPSNEQFF. Full variable domain (rest looked up from reference TRBV9 and TRBJ2-1): DSGVTQTPKHLITATGQRVTLRCSPRSGDLSVYWYQQSLDQGLQFLIQYYNGEERAKGNILERFSAQQFPDLHSELNLSSLELGDSALYFCASSVATVSPSNEQFFGPGTRLTVL.

With respect to this clonotype: The germline gene is not matched at one end of the junction; a read error may be the cause. The V call is TRBV5-1, the J call TRBJ2-7; 9 nucleotides agree with TRBD1. The V gene's germline CDR1 is SGHRS and CDR2 YFSETQ. This CDR3 comprises 14 residues. The CDR3 DNA reads TGCGCCAGCAGTGCCGGGACAGGGTCCTACGAGCAGCACTTC. Its protein product is CASSAGTGSYEQHF.

This clonotype was observed at least ten times. The rearrangement uses TRBV7-2 and TRBJ2-2; 10 positions match TRBD1. Germline V gives CDR1 SGHTA, CDR2 FQGNSA. CDR3 length: 15 amino acids. The ends lost 4 bases at V and 5 bases at J; junction bases unmatched: 4. This chain's CDR3 is CASSYRTGGTGELFF. The CDR3 DNA reads as TGTGCCAGCAGCTACAGGACAGGGGGTACCGGGGAGCTGTTTTTT. The variable domain in full, completed from reference TRBV7-2 and TRBJ2-2, reads GAGVSQSPSNKVTEKGKDVELRCDPISGHTALYWYRQSLGQGLEFLIYFQGNSAPDKSGLPSDRFSAERTGGSVSTLTIQRTQQEDSAVYLCASSYRTGGTGELFFGEGSRLTVL.

This chain joins TRBV24-1 and TRBJ1-2, with 7 bases matching TRBD1. V was pared by 9 bases and J by 4 bases, with 13 bases of the junction left unmatched. Germline V gene sequence: CDR1 KGHDR, CDR2 SFDVKD. CDR3 length: 15 residues. This CDR3 reads CATWGQQERGYGYTF. CDR3 sequence (DNA): TGTGCCACCTGGGGACAGCAGGAAAGGGGCTATGGCTACACCTTC.

The rearrangement links TRBV4-1 to TRBJ2-4; 14 nucleotides line up with TRBD2. J was trimmed by 0 bases and V by 2 bases; bases with no gene match: 6. The V gene's germline CDR1 is MGHRA and CDR2 YSYEKL. CDR3 size: 19 residues. CDR3 coding DNA: TGCGCCAGCAGCCAAAACCCGGGGACTAGCGGGAGAGCCAAAAACATTCAGTACTTC. It encodes CASSQNPGTSGRAKNIQYF.

The chain employs TRBV18 and TRBJ2-4, with D perhaps TRBD1 or TRBD2 (5 bases each). This CDR3 has 16 residues. Germline-derived CDR1 and CDR2 are KGHSH and LQKENI. Trimming stripped 4 bases from V and 0 bases from J, with 13 bases between. The CDR3 DNA is TGTGCCAGCTCACTCAACCGGGGCCTAGCCAAAAACATTCAGTACTTC. This gives the protein CASSLNRGLAKNIQYF.

This clonotype came up many times. The rearrangement links TRBV15 to TRBJ1-5, with a possible D match to TRBD1 (5 bases). Trimming shortened V by 5 bases and J by 7 bases, and 15 bases separated the two germline ends. Germline V gene lookup returns CDR1 LNHNV and CDR2 YYDKDF (reference sequence). CDR3 length: 14 residues. CDR3 amino acids: CATSSSDGGQPQHF. The DNA for the CDR3 is TGTGCCACCAGCTCCAGCGACGGGGGACAGCCCCAGCATTTT. The full variable domain, with the rest looked up from reference TRBV15 and TRBJ1-5, is DAMVIQNPRYQVTQFGKPVTLSCSQTLNHNVMYWYQQKSSQAPKLLFHYYDKDFNNEADTPDNFQSRRPNTSFCFLDIRSPGLGDTAMYLCATSSSDGGQPQHFGDGTRLSIL.

This clonotype was detected a few times. CDR3 residues: CASSPGGTGTDTQYF. CDR3 in DNA: TGTGCCAGCAGCCCGGGAGGGACAGGGACAGATACGCAGTATTTT. The chain links TRBV5-4 to TRBJ2-3; D might be TRBD1 (9 bases). Germline assignment: CDR1 SGHNT and CDR2 YYREEE (reference sequence). This CDR3 is built from 15 residues. V was pared by 4 bases and J by 3 bases, with 15 bases between.

This clonotype occurred many times. The gene calls are TRBV27 and TRBJ2-7; 8 bases map to TRBD2. From germline, CDR1 is MNHEY and CDR2 SMNVEV (reference sequence). The CDR3 covers 14 residues. The J segment lost 6 bases and the V segment lost 3 bases, leaving 7 bases of the junction unmatched. CDR3 region: CASSLRLAPLEQYF. CDR3 sequence (DNA): TGTGCCAGCAGTTTGAGACTAGCGCCACTCGAGCAGTACTTC.

This clonotype was counted ten times or more. The rearrangement joins TRBV30 to TRBJ2-2, with D possibly being TRBD2 (5 bases). Per the germline V gene, CDR1 is GTSNPN and CDR2 is SVGIG (reference sequence). The V gene lost 0 bases and the J gene lost 8 bases, with 13 bases spanning the gap. The length of the CDR3 is 14 residues. The CDR3 DNA follows: TGTGCCTGGAGTGTACTAGGAAGGGAAGGGGAGCTGTTTTTT. Protein sequence: CAWSVLGREGELFF.

This clonotype was observed a few times. This chain joins TRBV27 and TRBJ2-7; weak D call: TRBD1 (6 bases). Germline CDR1 is MNHEY and CDR2 is SMNVEV (reference sequence). V was trimmed by 0 bases and J by 1 base, leaving 10 bases between them. This CDR3 is 15 amino acids long. The CDR3 DNA follows: TGTGCCAGCAGTTTATCCCCGGACAGATCCTACGAGCAGTACTTC. Translated: CASSLSPDRSYEQYF.

This clonotype was observed a few times. The CDR3 DNA is TGTGCCTGGAGTGCGGGCATCACCGGGGAGCTGTTTTTT. This sequence encodes CAWSAGITGELFF. This chain connects TRBV30 to TRBJ2-2; D uncertain. Germline V gene sequence: CDR1 GTSNPN, CDR2 SVGIG (reference sequence). Trimming pared 1 base from V and 4 bases from J, leaving 7 bases between. This CDR3 comprises 13 residues.

The chain is built from TRBV5-5 and TRBJ1-5; D is possibly TRBD1 (6 bases). The germline CDR1 and CDR2 sequences are SGHKS and YYEKEE (reference sequence). The CDR3 extends over 13 amino acids. The V end lost 7 bases, the J end lost 5 bases, and 13 bases lay between the germline ends. In DNA form, the CDR3 reads TGTGCCAGCGCGGCGGGGGGCGATCAGCCCCAGCATTTT. As protein: CASAAGGDQPQHF.

The rearrangement joins TRBV6-2 or TRBV6-3 to TRBJ2-2; no clear D. CDR1 and CDR2 from the germline V gene are MNHEY and SVGEGT. CDR3 size: 15 residues. Between the trimmed V and J ends, which lost 0 bases and 8 bases, there was a span of 13 bases. CDR3 DNA sequence: TGTGCCAGCAGTTACTCGCCCACCCGCTCAGGGGAGCTGTTTTTT. Translated: CASSYSPTRSGELFF.

This clonotype appeared a single time. This may arise from a read error, as a much more abundant clone is one base away. The chain recombines TRBV20-1 with TRBJ2-7; 9 nucleotides agree with TRBD2. The CDR3 has 14 residues. The germline V gene encodes CDR1 DFQATT and CDR2 SNEGSKA (reference sequence). The CDR3 bases are TGCAGTGCCAGAGGTAGCGGGAGAGAGTACGAGCAGTACTTC. Protein product: CSARGSGREYEQYF.

This clonotype was counted between two and nine times. The chain employs TRBV20-1 and TRBJ2-4, with 9 positions matching TRBD1. The length of the CDR3 is 13 residues. Germline V lookup: CDR1 DFQATT, CDR2 SNEGSKA (reference sequence). V dropped 7 bases and J dropped 5; count of bases not matched to a gene: 6. CDR3 in amino acids: CSVPGQGQNIQYF. CDR3 coding DNA: TGCAGTGTCCCAGGACAGGGGCAAAACATTCAGTACTTC.

This clonotype has a handful of counts. The chain is built from TRBV20-1 and TRBJ1-6; 7 nucleotides align to TRBD1. Germline assignment: CDR1 DFQATT and CDR2 SNEGSKA (reference sequence). After removal of 6 bases from V and 1 base from J, the junction contained 9 bases not matched to a gene. The CDR3 spans 16 residues. CDR3 DNA sequence: TGCAGTGCGCAGCCGGGACAGCGTTCCTATAATTCACCCCTCCACTTT. Translated, it gives CSAQPGQRSYNSPLHF.

V gene TRBV29-1 combines with J gene TRBJ2-3, with 10 bases lining up with TRBD2. This CDR3 contains 15 residues. J was trimmed by 2 bases and V by 7 bases; bases with no gene match: 9. CDR1 is SQVTM and CDR2 is ANQGSEA in the germline V gene. The CDR3 is CSALRTSGYTDTQYF. The CDR3 DNA is TGCAGCGCCCTTAGGACTAGCGGATACACAGATACGCAGTATTTT.

This clonotype was counted between two and nine times. V is TRBV9 and J is TRBJ1-1; the D gene is possibly TRBD1 (5 bases). The V end lost 3 bases, the J end lost 3 bases, and 12 bases lay between the germline ends. In germline, CDR1 is SGDLS, CDR2 YYNGEE. The CDR3 covers 14 residues. CDR3 bases: TGTGCCAGCAGCGCCGAGACAGTAGACACTGAAGCTTTCTTT. Residues: CASSAETVDTEAFF. The full variable domain, completed using reference TRBV9 and TRBJ1-1, is DSGVTQTPKHLITATGQRVTLRCSPRSGDLSVYWYQQSLDQGLQFLIQYYNGEERAKGNILERFSAQQFPDLHSELNLSSLELGDSALYFCASSAETVDTEAFFGQGTRLTVV.

There are a few counts of this clonotype. The chain combines TRBV6-5 with TRBJ2-4; a weak D match, TRBD2 (6 bases). Germline V gene data show CDR1 as MNHEY and CDR2 as SVGAGI. CDR3 length: 16 residues. Trimming pared 4 bases from V and 0 bases from J, leaving 13 bases between. This CDR3 is CASSFLSEGAKNIQYF. Written as DNA, the CDR3 is TGTGCCAGCAGTTTCTTGTCGGAGGGAGCCAAAAACATTCAGTACTTC.